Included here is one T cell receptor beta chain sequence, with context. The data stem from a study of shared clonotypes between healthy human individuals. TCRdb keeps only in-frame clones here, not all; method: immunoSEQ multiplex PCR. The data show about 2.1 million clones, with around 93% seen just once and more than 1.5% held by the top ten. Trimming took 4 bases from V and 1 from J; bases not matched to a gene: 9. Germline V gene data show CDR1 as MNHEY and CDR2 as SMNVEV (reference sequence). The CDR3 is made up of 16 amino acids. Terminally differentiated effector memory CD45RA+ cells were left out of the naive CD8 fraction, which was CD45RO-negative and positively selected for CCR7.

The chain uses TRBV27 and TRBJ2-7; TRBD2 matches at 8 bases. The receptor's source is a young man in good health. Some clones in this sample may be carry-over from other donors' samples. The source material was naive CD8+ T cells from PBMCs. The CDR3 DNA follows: TGTGCCAGCAGTTCCACCGGGACTAGAGAATCCTACGAGCAGTACTTC. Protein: CASSSTGTRESYEQYF.